This TCR beta chain was identified during a study of shared clonotypes between healthy human individuals. Study conclusions and caveats: Sample collection involved blood only; tissue repertoires are likely different.

Sequencing was performed with immunoSEQ multiplex PCR; in TCRdb, only in-frame clones are kept and a portion is missing. The sample contains about 2.1 million clones, roughly 95% of which appear only once. Germline CDR1 MDHEN, CDR2 SYDVKM. The length of the CDR3 is 16 residues. V lost 6 bases and J 0 bases, leaving 18 bases between the germline ends. Selected positively for CCR7 and CD45RO-negative, naive CD8 cells excluded terminally differentiated effector memory CD45RA+ cells. Those who donated were healthy HIV-negative adults, with no recent acute infections or vaccinations reported. A word on this clone: The target antigen is unknown.

This receptor was obtained from a man aged 18 to 29 in good health. Some clones in this sample may be carry-over from other donors' samples. This chain uses TRBV28 with TRBJ2-7; D unresolved. Material for sequencing was naive CD8+ T cells from PBMCs. The CDR3 here is CASSSAMWKHSYEQYF. The CDR3 bases are TGTGCCAGCAGCTCCGCCATGTGGAAGCACTCCTACGAGCAGTACTTC.